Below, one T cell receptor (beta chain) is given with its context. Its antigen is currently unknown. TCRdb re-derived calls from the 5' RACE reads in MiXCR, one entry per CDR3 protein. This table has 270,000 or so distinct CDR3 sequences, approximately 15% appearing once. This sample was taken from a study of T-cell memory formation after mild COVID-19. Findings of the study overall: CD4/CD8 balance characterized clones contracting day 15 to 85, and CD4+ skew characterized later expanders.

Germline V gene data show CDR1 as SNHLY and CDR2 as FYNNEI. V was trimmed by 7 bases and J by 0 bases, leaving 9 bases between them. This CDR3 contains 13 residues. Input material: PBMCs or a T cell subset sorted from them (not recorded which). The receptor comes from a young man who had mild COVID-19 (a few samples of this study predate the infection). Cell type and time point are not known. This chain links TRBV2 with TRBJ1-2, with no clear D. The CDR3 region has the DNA TGTGCCAGCATCAAGGGAGCTAACTATGGCTACACCTTC. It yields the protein CASIKGANYGYTF. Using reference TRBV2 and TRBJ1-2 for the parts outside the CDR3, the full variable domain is EPEVTQTPSHQVTQMGQEVILRCVPISNHLYFYWYRQILGQKVEFLVSFYNNEISEKSEIFDDQFSVERPDGSNFTLKIRSTKLEDSAMYFCASIKGANYGYTFGSGTRLTVV.